A single sample is the source of the 5 T cell receptor beta chains below, sequenced in a study of T cell responses to AZD1222 COVID-19 vaccine. Some clones are missing from TCRdb's copy, which holds only in-frame ones; the method was immunoSEQ multiplex PCR. The sample lists 35,000 to 50,000 clones; 80% were seen once. Sample: peripheral blood, taken 28 days after the second dose of the MenACWY control vaccine. The receptors shown here come from an adult who received the MenACWY meningococcal vaccine as a control.

This clone was recorded only once. The V and J genes are TRBV12-3 or TRBV12-4 and TRBJ2-5; weak D call: TRBD2 (5 bases). The CDR3 runs 12 residues. V was shortened by 3 bases and J by 9 bases, with 11 bases between the two germline ends. CDR3 nucleotides: TGTGCCAGCAGTTTTGGAGGAAGGGCCCAGTACTTC. This encodes CASSFGGRAQYF.

The chain couples TRBV3-1 (or the pseudogene TRBV3-2) to TRBJ2-1; D gene ambiguous. The CDR3 extends over 12 amino acids. V lost 1 base to trimming and J lost 8 bases, with 6 bases between them. Germline loops: CDR1 LGHDT, CDR2 YNNKEL (reference sequence). CDR3 in amino acids: CASSQVWDEQFF. The CDR3 bases are TGTGCCAGCAGCCAAGTCTGGGATGAGCAGTTCTTC.

The CDR3 here is CASSQDPVGNEQFF. CDR3 coding DNA: TGTGCCAGCAGCCAAGACCCTGTAGGGAATGAGCAGTTCTTC. V and J are TRBV3-1 (or the pseudogene TRBV3-2) and TRBJ2-1; D unresolved. Trimming left V 0 bases short and J 7 bases short, with 10 bases between. This CDR3 is 14 amino acids long. Germline V gene lookup returns CDR1 LGHDT and CDR2 YNNKEL (reference sequence).

The V call is TRBV5-1, the J call TRBJ1-5; D is undetermined. The germline CDR1 and CDR2 sequences are SGHRS and YFSETQ. The CDR3 is 17 amino acids. Deletions cut 2 bases from V and 4 bases from J, with 19 bases between. The CDR3 spells CASSFHSTVGLNQPQHF. The CDR3 bases are TGCGCCAGCAGCTTCCACAGCACAGTCGGTTTAAATCAGCCCCAGCATTTT.

Only a few counts were recorded for this clone. The rearrangement links TRBV19 to TRBJ1-2; D not resolved. Germline V gene data show CDR1 as LNHDA and CDR2 as SQIVND (reference sequence). V lost 8 bases, J lost 3 bases, and 10 bases lay in between. CDR3 length: 12 residues. CDR3 loop: CASGRGDYGYTF. The CDR3 DNA is TGTGCCAGTGGGCGGGGTGACTATGGCTACACCTTC.